This TCR beta chain was sequenced during a study of identical twins. Study-level results: Without tracking the same donors, conclusions rested on cross-sectional statistical analysis.

There are a few counts of this clonotype. Its antigen is unidentified. Germline V gene sequence: CDR1 DFQATT, CDR2 SNEGSKA (reference sequence). This CDR3 is built from 15 residues. cDNA molecules carried unique molecular identifiers, and template switching added a universal primer site. TCRdb redid the calling of the 5' RACE reads with MiXCR, one entry per CDR3 protein. The sample shows 450,000 to 600,000 distinct CDR3 sequences, approximately 20% of them seen only once. The same data also went into a second study, on yellow fever vaccine responses in identical twins.

Material: CD4+ T cells sorted from blood. The sequence came from a woman aged 18-35 years in good health. V is TRBV20-1 and J is TRBJ2-1; 12 bases line up with TRBD2. This chain's CDR3 is CRAPGPSGRAGEQFF. Here the CDR3 DNA reads TGCAGAGCCCCCGGGCCTAGCGGGAGGGCAGGGGAGCAGTTCTTC.